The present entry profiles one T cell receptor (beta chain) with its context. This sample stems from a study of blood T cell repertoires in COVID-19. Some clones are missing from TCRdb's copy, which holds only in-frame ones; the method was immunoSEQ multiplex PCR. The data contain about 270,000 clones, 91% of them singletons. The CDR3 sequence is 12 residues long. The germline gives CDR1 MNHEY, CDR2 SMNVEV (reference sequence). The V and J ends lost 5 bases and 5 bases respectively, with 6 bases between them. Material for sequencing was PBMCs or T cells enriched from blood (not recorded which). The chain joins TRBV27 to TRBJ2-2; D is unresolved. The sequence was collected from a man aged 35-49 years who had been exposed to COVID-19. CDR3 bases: TGTGCCAGCAGTAAATCAACCGGGGAGCTGTTTTTT. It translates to CASSKSTGELFF.